This T cell receptor (beta chain) was captured by sequencing in a study of beta chain features in type 1 diabetes. About the study: Healthy donors and patients had similar age, gender and cell yields.

Expressed TCRB transcripts were sequenced because the isolated RNA had all been reverse transcribed beforehand. Only in-frame clones appear in the TCRdb table, and some are missing; sequencing was by immunoSEQ multiplex PCR. This sample has 150,000 to 180,000 clones, with around 8% found just once. Per the germline V gene, CDR1 is MGHRA and CDR2 is YSYEKL. CDR3 size: 16 residues. V lost 4 bases and J lost 6, with 18 bases in between. The chain carries TRBV4-1 and TRBJ2-2; tentative D call: TRBD1 (5 bases). This receptor was taken from a man younger than 35 in good health. The sample taken for sequencing was central memory CD4+ T cells from blood. The CDR3 DNA sequence: TGCGCCAGCAGCCGCGACTCGTGGGAACAGGCCGGGGAGCTGTTTTTT. The encoded protein is CASSRDSWEQAGELFF.